These 28 T cell receptor beta chains were sequenced from one sample in a study of cytomegalovirus exposure and HLA in healthy donors. Produced via immunoSEQ multiplex PCR; TCRdb's table is partial and in-frame only. The sample lists around 230,000 clones; roughly 86% were seen once. Material: PBMCs. Receptors originate from a woman aged 30 to 39 in good health and CMV-seropositive.

The V gene is TRBV27, the J gene TRBJ1-2; no reliable D call. V dropped 6 bases and J dropped 0 bases, with 8 bases sitting between them. The CDR3 extends over 13 amino acids. Germline V gene data show CDR1 as MNHEY and CDR2 as SMNVEV (reference sequence). The CDR3 here is CASSRHPNYGYTF. The DNA of the CDR3 is TGTGCCAGCAGCCGACACCCTAACTATGGCTACACCTTC.

This chain uses TRBV15 with TRBJ1-2, with 7 bases matching TRBD1. The CDR3 runs to 16 residues. Germline V lookup: CDR1 LNHNV, CDR2 YYDKDF (reference sequence). The V segment lost 3 bases and the J segment 2 bases; nucleotides outside the gene matches: 9. Here the CDR3 DNA reads TGTGCCACCAGCAGTAAAATACAGGGGACAAACTATGGCTACACCTTC. Translating it yields CATSSKIQGTNYGYTF.

This chain links TRBV14 with TRBJ2-7; 7 positions match TRBD2. Losses at the gene ends were 1 base for V and 4 bases for J; bases not matched to a gene: 7. The CDR3 loop spans 15 amino acids. The germline gives CDR1 SGHDN, CDR2 FVKESK. In DNA form, the CDR3 reads TGTGCCAGCAGCCAAGTGTCCGGTAGCGGGTACGAGCAGTACTTC. Its protein is CASSQVSGSGYEQYF.

This chain uses TRBV2 with TRBJ2-1; tentatively, D is TRBD2 (5 bases). This CDR3 region has 13 residues. CDR1 is SNHLY, CDR2 FYNNEI, per germline. Trimming pared 7 bases from V and 7 bases from J, leaving 14 bases between. Here the CDR3 DNA reads TGTGCCAGCATGAAAGAGGGTACGAATGAGCAGTTCTTC. The encoded protein is CASMKEGTNEQFF.

This clone turned up a few times. This chain joins TRBV5-4 and TRBJ1-2, with D possibly TRBD1 on 6 matching bases. This CDR3 has 14 residues. V was cut by 3 bases and J by 4 bases, with 13 bases left in between. The germline CDR1 and CDR2 sequences are SGHNT and YYREEE (reference sequence). This chain's CDR3 is CASSSTRDIYGYTF. The CDR3, as DNA: TGTGCCAGCAGCTCCACCCGGGACATCTATGGCTACACCTTC.

The chain has TRBV15 and TRBJ2-1; D is perhaps TRBD2 (6 bases). V was clipped by 5 bases and J by 8 bases, with 16 bases between them. The CDR3 spans 14 residues. From germline, CDR1 is LNHNV and CDR2 YYDKDF (reference sequence). The CDR3 region is CATSGRLGVDEQFF. CDR3 bases: TGTGCCACCAGCGGACGACTAGGGGTCGATGAGCAGTTCTTC.

The chain links TRBV5-1 to TRBJ2-2, with 8 bases matching TRBD1. Germline V lookup: CDR1 SGHRS, CDR2 YFSETQ. The CDR3 has 15 residues. The junction had 6 bases not matched to a gene; V was cut back by 4 bases and J by 4 bases. In DNA, the CDR3 is TGCGCCAGCAGCGCGGACAGGGTCGCCACCGGGGAGCTGTTTTTT. Translated: CASSADRVATGELFF.

The chain recombines TRBV30 with TRBJ2-1; weak D call: TRBD2 (5 bases). V shed 2 bases and J shed 0 bases, with 17 bases lying between them. The CDR3 is made up of 17 amino acids. CDR1 GTSNPN and CDR2 SVGIG come from the germline V gene (reference sequence). The CDR3 protein is CAWSWWERGTSYNEQFF. For the CDR3, the DNA is TGTGCCTGGAGTTGGTGGGAGAGAGGTACCTCCTACAATGAGCAGTTCTTC.

CDR3 sequence reads: CASSFINEQFF. The CDR3 DNA reads TGCGCCAGCAGCTTTATTAATGAGCAGTTCTTC. The gene calls are TRBV5-1 and TRBJ2-1, with unresolved D. CDR3 length equals 11 residues. The germline V gene has CDR1 SGHRS and CDR2 YFSETQ. Between the trimmed V and J ends, which lost 2 bases and 7 bases, there was a span of 4 bases.

The chain combines TRBV28 with TRBJ1-5, with 7 positions matching TRBD1. The J segment lost 0 bases and the V segment lost 5 bases, leaving 10 bases of the junction unmatched. Germline V lookup: CDR1 MDHEN, CDR2 SYDVKM. This CDR3 comprises 17 residues. The chain's CDR3 is CASSHRTGLYSNQPQHF. The CDR3 DNA reads TGTGCCAGCAGTCACCGGACAGGCCTATATAGCAATCAGCCCCAGCATTTT.

The V gene is TRBV5-1, the J gene TRBJ2-5; 7 bases agree with TRBD1. This CDR3 comprises 14 residues. Germline loops: CDR1 SGHRS, CDR2 YFSETQ. V lost 4 bases, J lost 1 base, and 4 bases stayed unmatched. The CDR3 spells CASSTWTGQETQYF. The CDR3 nucleotides read TGCGCCAGCAGCACCTGGACAGGCCAAGAGACCCAGTACTTC.

The rearrangement joins TRBV28 to TRBJ1-5; D unclear. Trimming removed 1 base at V and 6 bases at J, with 7 bases between. The CDR3 runs 13 residues. CDR1 and CDR2 from the germline V gene are MDHEN and SYDVKM. The CDR3 bases are TGTGCCAGCAGTTTATATCGGGTTCAGCCCCAGCATTTT. This codes for CASSLYRVQPQHF.

The V and J genes are TRBV6-1 and TRBJ1-1; TRBD1 matches 9 bases. V dropped 1 base and J dropped 2; count of bases not matched to a gene: 5. The CDR3 consists of 16 residues. CDR1 and CDR2 (germline): MNHNS, SASEGT. The CDR3: CASSEDRTGVNTEAFF. In DNA, the CDR3 is TGTGCCAGCAGTGAAGACCGGACAGGGGTCAACACTGAAGCTTTCTTT.

This clone was recorded once. The J gene is TRBJ2-2, the V gene TRBV5-4; no clear D. V was clipped by 0 bases and J by 2 bases, with 11 bases between them. The CDR3 loop spans 16 amino acids. Germline CDR1 and CDR2: SGHNT and YYREEE (reference sequence). The CDR3, as DNA: TGTGCCAGCAGCTTGGGGCCAGCGTTTAACACCGGGGAGCTGTTTTTT. It encodes CASSLGPAFNTGELFF.

The rearrangement uses TRBV5-1 and TRBJ2-3, with TRBD1 identical over 10 bases. The V gene's germline CDR1 is SGHRS and CDR2 YFSETQ. CDR3 length equals 16 residues. Unmatched junction bases numbered 11, after V lost 4 bases and J lost 6 bases. Here the CDR3 reads CASSLNPGQGSDTQYF. The DNA of the CDR3 is TGCGCCAGCAGCCTCAACCCGGGACAGGGGTCCGATACGCAGTATTTT.

The genes are TRBV4-1 and TRBJ2-1; a possible D gene is TRBD2 (5 bases). The V gene's germline CDR1 is MGHRA and CDR2 YSYEKL. This CDR3 has 16 amino acids. Trimming pared 3 bases from V and 2 bases from J, leaving 14 bases between. The CDR3 DNA is TGCGCCAGCAGCCAGGTCAGCGGAGGCCCCTACAATGAGCAGTTCTTC. Protein: CASSQVSGGPYNEQFF.

The rearrangement uses TRBV10-3 and TRBJ1-1; D possibly corresponds to TRBD1 (6 bases). This CDR3 has 16 amino acids. The germline CDR1 and CDR2 sequences are ENHRY and SYGVKD. V lost 0 bases and J lost 1, with 12 bases in between. Written as DNA, the CDR3 is TGTGCCATCAGTGAGTCTCGGGGGGCAGGGAACACTGAAGCTTTCTTT. Translated, it gives CAISESRGAGNTEAFF.

V and J are TRBV18 and TRBJ1-1; 7 nucleotides align to TRBD1. The CDR3 has 14 amino acids. Germline CDR1 KGHSH, CDR2 LQKENI. V lost 3 bases to trimming and J lost 1 base; unmatched junction nucleotides: 2. CDR3 sequence: CASSPGTANTEAFF. The CDR3 region has the DNA TGTGCCAGCTCACCTGGGACAGCGAACACTGAAGCTTTCTTT.

The sample holds one count of this clone. The chain joins TRBV6-5 to TRBJ1-1; D is ambiguous. With 6 bases removed from V and 0 bases from J, the gap between germline ends came to 11 bases. Germline-derived CDR1 and CDR2 are MNHEY and SVGAGI. The CDR3 contains 14 residues. CDR3 DNA sequence: TGTGCCAGCAGCATCTTTGAGATGAACACTGAAGCTTTCTTT. Its protein product is CASSIFEMNTEAFF.

The chain has TRBV5-4 and TRBJ2-7; 10 nucleotides align to TRBD1. This CDR3 spans 14 amino acids. Trimming at V came to 5 bases and at J to 5 bases, leaving 7 bases not matched to a gene. Germline-derived CDR1 and CDR2 are SGHNT and YYREEE (reference sequence). The CDR3 DNA reads TGTGCCAGCAGTCGGGACAGGGGTTACGACGAGCAGTACTTC. Protein product: CASSRDRGYDEQYF.

The chain joins TRBV10-3 to TRBJ2-7, with 10 bases fitting TRBD1. The V and J ends lost 5 bases and 6 bases, in that order; junction bases with no gene match: 4. There are 13 residues in the CDR3. Germline lookup yields CDR1 ENHRY and CDR2 SYGVKD. CDR3 amino acids: CAISPDRGSEQYF. The CDR3 DNA reads TGTGCCATCAGTCCGGACAGGGGGAGCGAGCAGTACTTC.

V usage is TRBV10-2 and J usage is TRBJ1-4; 11 bases map to TRBD1. Germline CDR1 reads WSHSY; CDR2 reads SAAADI. The V and J ends lost 10 bases and 8 bases, in that order; junction bases with no gene match: 6. CDR3 length equals 13 residues. CDR3 bases: TGCGCCACCCTGGGACAGGGGGTGGAAAAACTGTTTTTT. This gives the protein CATLGQGVEKLFF.

The V and J genes are TRBV28 and TRBJ1-2, with 9 nucleotides matching TRBD1. The CDR3 extends over 14 amino acids. With 6 bases clipped from V and 4 bases from J, the junction kept 6 bases outside the gene matches. Germline V lookup: CDR1 MDHEN, CDR2 SYDVKM. CDR3 protein: CASRMDRGVYGYTF. For the CDR3, the DNA is TGTGCCAGCAGGATGGACAGGGGCGTCTATGGCTACACCTTC.

Here the CDR3 DNA reads TGTGCCAGCAGCCCGTGGGCAAGGGGCCCTGAAGCTTTCTTT. Translated: CASSPWARGPEAFF. The V gene is TRBV13, the J gene TRBJ1-1; D might be TRBD1 (5 bases). Germline CDR1 reads PRHDT; CDR2 reads FYEKMQ (reference sequence). The V end was cut by 5 bases, the J end by 6 bases, with 16 bases between. The CDR3 is made up of 14 amino acids.

The chain employs TRBV4-2 and TRBJ2-1; D not resolved. The germline CDR1 and CDR2 sequences are LGHNA and YNFKEQ. The CDR3 contains 14 residues. V lost 0 bases to trimming and J lost 8 bases, with 11 bases between them. CDR3 region: CASSQEWAVDEQFF. The CDR3 coding sequence is TGTGCCAGCAGCCAAGAGTGGGCCGTCGATGAGCAGTTCTTC.

The chain's CDR3 is CASKQFRAGGYTF. In DNA, the CDR3 is TGTGCCAGCAAACAGTTCAGGGCAGGTGGCTACACCTTC. The rearrangement links TRBV6-5 to TRBJ1-2; a weak D match, TRBD1 (5 bases). Trimming took off 7 bases at V and 7 bases at J, with 16 bases between the two ends. The CDR3 loop spans 13 amino acids. The germline V gene encodes CDR1 MNHEY and CDR2 SVGAGI.

The V gene is TRBV5-4, the J gene TRBJ1-4; no definite D call. The CDR3 consists of 13 residues. Germline CDR1 and CDR2: SGHNT and YYREEE (reference sequence). With 1 base removed from V and 7 bases from J, the gap between germline ends came to 8 bases. CDR3 DNA sequence: TGTGCCAGCAGCTTGTACGGCGGTGAAAAACTGTTTTTT. Translating it yields CASSLYGGEKLFF.

The CDR3 loop reads CASSLAQVGGGDTEAFF. In nucleotides, the CDR3 is TGCGCCAGCAGCTTGGCCCAGGTTGGGGGGGGTGACACTGAAGCTTTCTTT. The chain uses TRBV5-1 and TRBJ1-1; a possible D gene is TRBD1 (5 bases). This CDR3 has 17 amino acids. The germline V gene has CDR1 SGHRS and CDR2 YFSETQ. V was trimmed by 0 bases and J by 3 bases, leaving 18 bases between them.